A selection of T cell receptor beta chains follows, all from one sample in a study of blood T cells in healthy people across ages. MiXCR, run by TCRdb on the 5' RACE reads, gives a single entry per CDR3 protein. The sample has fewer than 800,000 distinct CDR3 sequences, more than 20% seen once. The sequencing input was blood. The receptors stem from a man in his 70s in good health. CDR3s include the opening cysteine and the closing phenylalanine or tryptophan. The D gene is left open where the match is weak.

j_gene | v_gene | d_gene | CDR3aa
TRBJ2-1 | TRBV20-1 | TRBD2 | CSARFSGGNEQFF
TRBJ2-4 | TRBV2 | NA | CTSRRLQNGKNIQYF
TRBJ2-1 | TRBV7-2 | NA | CASRLVVNEQFF
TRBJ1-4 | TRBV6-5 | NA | CASSISATNEKLFF
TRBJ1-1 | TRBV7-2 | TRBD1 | CASSRMTGLRTEAFF
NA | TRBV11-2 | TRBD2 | CASSLVAASGNNEQFF
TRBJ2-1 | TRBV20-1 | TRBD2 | CSAREGGSRPGYNEQFF
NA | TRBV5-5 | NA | CASSDGPRRVSYEQYF
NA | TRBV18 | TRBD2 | CASSPMYGTSGSNEQFF
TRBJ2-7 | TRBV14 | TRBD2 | CASSPPGLAGVKEQYF